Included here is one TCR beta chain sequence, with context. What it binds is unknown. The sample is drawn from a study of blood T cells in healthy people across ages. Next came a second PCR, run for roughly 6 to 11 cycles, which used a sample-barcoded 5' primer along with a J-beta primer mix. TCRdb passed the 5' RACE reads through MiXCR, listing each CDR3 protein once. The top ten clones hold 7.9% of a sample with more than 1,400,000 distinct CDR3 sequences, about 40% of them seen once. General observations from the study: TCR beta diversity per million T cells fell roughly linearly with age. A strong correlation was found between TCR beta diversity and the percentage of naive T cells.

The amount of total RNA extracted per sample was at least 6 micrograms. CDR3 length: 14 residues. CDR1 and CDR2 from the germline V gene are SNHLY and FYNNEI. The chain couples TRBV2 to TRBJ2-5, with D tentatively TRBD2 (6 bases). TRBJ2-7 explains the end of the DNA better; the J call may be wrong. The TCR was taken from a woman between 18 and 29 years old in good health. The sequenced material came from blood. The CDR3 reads CASSVLGGRDEQYF. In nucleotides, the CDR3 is TGTGCCAGCAGTGTGCTAGGAGGGCGCGACGAGCAGTACTTC.